This T cell receptor (beta chain) was found in a study of T cells after yellow fever vaccination. Overall study findings and caveats: Booster samples showed a return of most primary-vaccination clones (roughly 96% CD4, 88% CD8). A small share of clonotypes appeared in both CD4 and CD8 compartments. Contamination of FACS-sorted repertoires by abundant clonotypes from the bulk population could occur.

There are many counts of this clonotype. Its antigen is not known. The authors made TCR cDNA by 5'RACE template switching, adding a universal primer site and UMIs. TCRdb used MiXCR to reprocess the 5' RACE reads, holding one entry per CDR3 protein. Among approximately 120,000 distinct CDR3 sequences, under 8.5% were seen once, and the ten largest hold 2.5%. The source of this sequence is a man between 18 and 29 years old who received the YFV17D yellow fever vaccine. The sequenced sample was CD4+ T cells sorted from PBMCs, obtained 10 to 11 days after the first yellow fever vaccination.

As DNA, the CDR3 is TGTGCCAGCAGGACCGGGACGGCTAAATTTGGCTACACCTTC. Translated: CASRTGTAKFGYTF. This chain joins TRBV6-1 and TRBJ1-2; D perhaps matches TRBD1 (5 bases). Deletions cut 6 bases from V and 7 bases from J, with 18 bases between. This CDR3 contains 14 residues. The germline gives CDR1 MNHNS, CDR2 SASEGT.